The clone carrying this T cell receptor (beta chain) was picked up many times. Its antigen is as yet unknown. Documented time point: newly diagnosed GD, antithyroid drugs for less than 3 months. TCR sequences were obtained from RNA taken from PBMCs. American Thyroid Association guidelines were used to diagnose Graves' disease. This entry is derived from a study of regulatory T cells in long-lasting Graves disease. Regarding the study as a whole: The small sample size may have reduced accuracy.

Construction of TCR beta libraries relied on iRepertoire HTBI primers and on Arm-PCR targeting CDR3 regions. TCRdb used MiXCR to reprocess the multiplex PCR reads, holding one entry per CDR3 protein. The sample shows around 320,000 distinct CDR3 sequences, approximately 15% of them seen only once. The ends were cut back, 6 bases at V and 1 base at J, with 9 bases in the middle. The CDR3 is made up of 14 amino acids. Germline-derived CDR1 and CDR2 are MNHEY and SMNVEV (reference sequence). Another study also made use of these data, one on T cells in Graves' hyperthyroidism and ophthalmopathy. That report notes: Diagnoses used clinical symptoms, serum thyroxine and TRAb, thyroid ultrasound and orbital computed tomography. Blood also held most thyroid clonotypes expanded beyond 0.001.

This sample comprised peripheral blood mononuclear cells (PBMCs), obtained at new diagnosis, from a patient treated with antithyroid drugs. The receptor's source is a man aged 35 to 55 with Graves disease. The chain combines TRBV27 with TRBJ2-2; no clear D. CDR3 sequence reads: CASSLGWNTGELFF. CDR3 in DNA: TGTGCCAGCAGCCTAGGTTGGAACACCGGGGAGCTGTTTTTT.